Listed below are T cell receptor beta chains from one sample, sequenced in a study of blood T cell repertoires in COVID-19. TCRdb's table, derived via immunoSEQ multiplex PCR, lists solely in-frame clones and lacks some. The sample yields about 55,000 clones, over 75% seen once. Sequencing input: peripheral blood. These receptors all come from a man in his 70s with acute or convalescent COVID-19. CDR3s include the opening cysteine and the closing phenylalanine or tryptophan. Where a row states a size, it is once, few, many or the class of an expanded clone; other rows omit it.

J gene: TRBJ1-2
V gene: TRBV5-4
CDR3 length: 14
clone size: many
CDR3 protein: CASSPEITSYGYTF

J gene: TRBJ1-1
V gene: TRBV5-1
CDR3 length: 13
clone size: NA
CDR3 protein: CASSLDRNTEAFF

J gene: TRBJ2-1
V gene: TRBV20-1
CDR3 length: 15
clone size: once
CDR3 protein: CSASGGRSNYNEQFF

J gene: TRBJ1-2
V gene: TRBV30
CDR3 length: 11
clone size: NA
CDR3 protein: CASGHNYGYTF

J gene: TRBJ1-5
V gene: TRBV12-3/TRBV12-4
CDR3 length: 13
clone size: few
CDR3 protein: CASSLAQGQPQHF

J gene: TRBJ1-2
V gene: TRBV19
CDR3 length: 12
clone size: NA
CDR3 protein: CASSTGVFGYTF

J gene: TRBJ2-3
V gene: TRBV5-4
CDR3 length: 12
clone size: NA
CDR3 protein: CASSLATDTQYF

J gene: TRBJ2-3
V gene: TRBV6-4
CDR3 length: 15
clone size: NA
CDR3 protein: CASSYRGSSTDTQYF

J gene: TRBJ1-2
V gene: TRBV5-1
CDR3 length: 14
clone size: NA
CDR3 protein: CASSLDGGGYGYTF

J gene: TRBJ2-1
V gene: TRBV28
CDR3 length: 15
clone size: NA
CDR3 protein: CASSPSGASYNEQFF

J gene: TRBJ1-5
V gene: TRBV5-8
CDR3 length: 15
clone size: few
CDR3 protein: CASSLVRGWNQPQHF

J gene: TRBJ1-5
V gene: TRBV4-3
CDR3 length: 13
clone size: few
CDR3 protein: CASSQDYDQPQHF

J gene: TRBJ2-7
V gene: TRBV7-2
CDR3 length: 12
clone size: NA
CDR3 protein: CASSLKAGVPEF

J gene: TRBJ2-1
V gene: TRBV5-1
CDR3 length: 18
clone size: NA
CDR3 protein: CASSLKRYLAGNSNEQFF

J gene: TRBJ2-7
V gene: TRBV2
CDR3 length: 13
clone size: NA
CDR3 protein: CASSVRSAYEQYF

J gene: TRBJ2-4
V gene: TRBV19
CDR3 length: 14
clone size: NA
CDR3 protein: CASSARQGLNIQYF

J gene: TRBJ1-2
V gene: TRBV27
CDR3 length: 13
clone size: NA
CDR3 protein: CASSPDRGRGYTF

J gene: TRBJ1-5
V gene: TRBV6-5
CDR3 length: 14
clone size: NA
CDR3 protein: CASRDYDRVGPQHF

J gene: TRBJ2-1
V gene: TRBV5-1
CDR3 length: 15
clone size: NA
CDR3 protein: CASSSLAGGRNEQFF

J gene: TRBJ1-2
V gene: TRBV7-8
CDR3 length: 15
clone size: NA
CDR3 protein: CASSSQAGLSYGYTF

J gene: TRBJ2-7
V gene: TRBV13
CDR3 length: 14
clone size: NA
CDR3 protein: CASSSYRGVYEQYF

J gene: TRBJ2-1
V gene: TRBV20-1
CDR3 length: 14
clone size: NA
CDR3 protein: CSASTGGPYNEQFF

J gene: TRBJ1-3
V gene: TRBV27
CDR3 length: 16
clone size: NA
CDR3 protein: CASSPHRDRAGNTIYF

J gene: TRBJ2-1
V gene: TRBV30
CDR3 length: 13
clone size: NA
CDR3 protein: CASSRSSYNEQFF

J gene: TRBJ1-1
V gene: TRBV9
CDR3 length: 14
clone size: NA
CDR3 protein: CASSVGAGWTEAFF

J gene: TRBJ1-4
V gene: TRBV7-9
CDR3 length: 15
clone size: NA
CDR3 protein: CASSPPGGVNEKLFF

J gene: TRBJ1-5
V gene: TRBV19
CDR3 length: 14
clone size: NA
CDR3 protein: CASTTQGGNQPQHF

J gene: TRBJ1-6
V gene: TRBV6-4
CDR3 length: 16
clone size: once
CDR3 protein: CASSDSRGGRNSPLHF

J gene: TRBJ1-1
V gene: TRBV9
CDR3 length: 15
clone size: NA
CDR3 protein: CASSPRGTLNTEAFF

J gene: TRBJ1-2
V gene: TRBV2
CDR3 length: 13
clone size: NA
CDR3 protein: CASSAQGNYGYTF

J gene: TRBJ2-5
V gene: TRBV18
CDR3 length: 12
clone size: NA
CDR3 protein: CASSPSEETQYF

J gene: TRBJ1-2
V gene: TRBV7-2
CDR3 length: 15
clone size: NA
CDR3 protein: CASSPTPGNGYGYTF

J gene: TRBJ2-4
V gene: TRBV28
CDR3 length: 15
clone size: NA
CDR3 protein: CASTPGGNLKNIQYF

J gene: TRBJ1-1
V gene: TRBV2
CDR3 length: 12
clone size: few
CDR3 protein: CASSGSGGLAFF

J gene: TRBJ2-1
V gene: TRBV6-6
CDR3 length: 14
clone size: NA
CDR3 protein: CASSPLGGGIEQFF

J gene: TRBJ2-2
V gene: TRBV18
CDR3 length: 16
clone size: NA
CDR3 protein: CASSQGTSGRTGELFF

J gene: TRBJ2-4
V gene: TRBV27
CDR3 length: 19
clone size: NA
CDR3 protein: CASSLRPGTGAGDKNIQYF

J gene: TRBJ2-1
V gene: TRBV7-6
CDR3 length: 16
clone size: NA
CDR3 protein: CASRRTGENSYNEQFF

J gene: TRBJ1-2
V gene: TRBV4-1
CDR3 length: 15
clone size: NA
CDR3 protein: CASSSQAISNYGYTF

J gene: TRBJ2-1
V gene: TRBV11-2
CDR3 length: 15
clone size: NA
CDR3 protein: CASSPPSQPYNEQFF

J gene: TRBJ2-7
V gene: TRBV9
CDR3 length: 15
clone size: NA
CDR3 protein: CASSVTAQGLNEQYF

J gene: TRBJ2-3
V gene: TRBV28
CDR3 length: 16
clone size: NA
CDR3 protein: CASSPPGQGGTDTQYF

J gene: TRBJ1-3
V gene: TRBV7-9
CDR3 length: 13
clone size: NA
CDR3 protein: CASSLQGADTIYF